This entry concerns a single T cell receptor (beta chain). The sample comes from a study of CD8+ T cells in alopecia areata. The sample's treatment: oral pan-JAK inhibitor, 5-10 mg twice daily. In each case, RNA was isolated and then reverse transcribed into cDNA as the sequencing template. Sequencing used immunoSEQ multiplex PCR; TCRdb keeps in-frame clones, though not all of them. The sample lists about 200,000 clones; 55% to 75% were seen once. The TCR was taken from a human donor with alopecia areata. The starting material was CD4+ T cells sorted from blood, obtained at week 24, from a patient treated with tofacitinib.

The CDR3 protein is CSVETGGTEAFF. The CDR3 DNA is TGCAGCGTTGAGACAGGGGGCACTGAAGCTTTCTTT. The J gene is TRBJ1-1, the V gene TRBV29-1, with TRBD1 matching over 9 bases. The V and J ends lost 3 bases and 4 bases, in that order; junction bases with no gene match: 0. Germline-derived CDR1 and CDR2 are SQVTM and ANQGSEA. CDR3 length: 12 residues.